This note documents a single T cell receptor (beta chain) sequence. The antigen remains unidentified. This entry comes from a study of cytomegalovirus exposure and HLA in healthy donors. Findings of the study overall: Later analysis identified several of the most significant clusters that appeared linked to common viral pathogens.

The PCR had 60 Vbeta and 13 Jbeta primers. Profiled with immunoSEQ multiplex PCR; TCRdb holds only in-frame clones, not every one. The sample has more than 150,000 clones, around three quarters seen once. Germline CDR1 SEHNR, CDR2 FQNEAQ (reference sequence). The CDR3 totals 15 residues. Losses at the gene ends were 5 bases for V and 3 bases for J; bases not matched to a gene: 4. The chain recombines TRBV7-9 with TRBJ2-1; 10 bases are shared with TRBD1. The clonotype originates from a woman in her twenties or thirties in good health and CMV-seropositive. Source material: PBMCs. The DNA of the CDR3 is TGTGCCAGCAGCCCCGGACAGGGGGGCTACAATGAGCAGTTCTTC. Protein: CASSPGQGGYNEQFF.